This record concerns one T cell receptor beta chain sequence. As yet, its antigen is unknown. The data are from a study of chemoradiotherapy in HPV16-positive cancers. The study, taken as a whole, reports: In HPV16-positive patients, HPV-responsive T-cell expansion tracked better recurrence-free survival. Non-HPV-specific T cells did not expand in tumors during treatment, whereas candidate HPV-specific clones and E7-related motifs did.

Samples were taken several times over chemoradiotherapy. V lost 4 bases to trimming and J lost 4 bases; unmatched junction nucleotides: 8. This CDR3 has 16 residues. The data were produced by immunoSEQ multiplex PCR, yet TCRdb's version contains in-frame clones alone and is incomplete. Among approximately 12,000 clones listed, more than 70% were seen once. The TCR comes from a human donor with HPV-associated anogenital cancer. This specimen was taken from a patient who underwent chemoradiotherapy. The genes are TRBV5-3 and TRBJ2-3; 11 nucleotides agree with TRBD2. TRBV5-3 is an ORF; its function is uncertain. CDR3 sequence reads: CARSRRSGRAPDTQYF. The CDR3 nucleotides are TGTGCCAGAAGCCGACGTAGCGGGAGGGCCCCAGATACGCAGTATTTT.